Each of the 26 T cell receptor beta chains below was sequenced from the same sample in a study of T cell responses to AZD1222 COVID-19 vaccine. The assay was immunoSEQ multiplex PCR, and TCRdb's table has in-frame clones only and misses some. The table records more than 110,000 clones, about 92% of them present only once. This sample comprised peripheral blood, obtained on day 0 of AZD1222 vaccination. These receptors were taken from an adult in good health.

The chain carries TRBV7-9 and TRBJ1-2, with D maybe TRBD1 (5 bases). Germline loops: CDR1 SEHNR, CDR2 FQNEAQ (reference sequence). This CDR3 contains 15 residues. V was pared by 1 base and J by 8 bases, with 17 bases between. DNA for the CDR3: TGTGCCAGCAGCTTAGGGGACCCCGCGGGGGTCGGCTACACCTTC. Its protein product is CASSLGDPAGVGYTF.

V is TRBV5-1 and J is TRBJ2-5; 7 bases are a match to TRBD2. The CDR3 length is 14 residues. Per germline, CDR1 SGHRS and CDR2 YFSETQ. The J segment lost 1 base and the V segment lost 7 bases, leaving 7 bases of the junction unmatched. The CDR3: CASAISGGQETQYF. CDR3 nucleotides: TGCGCCAGCGCGATTTCGGGGGGCCAAGAGACCCAGTACTTC. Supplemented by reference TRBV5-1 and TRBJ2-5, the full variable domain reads KAGVTQTPRYLIKTRGQQVTLSCSPISGHRSVSWYQQTPGQGLQFLFEYFSETQRNKGNFPGRFSGRQFSNSRSEMNVSTLELGDSALYLCASAISGGQETQYFGPGTRLLVL.

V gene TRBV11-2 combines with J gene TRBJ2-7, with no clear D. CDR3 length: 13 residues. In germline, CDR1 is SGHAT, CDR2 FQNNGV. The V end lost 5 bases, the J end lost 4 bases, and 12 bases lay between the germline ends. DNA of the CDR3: TGTGCCAGCAGCGAGGCGGAGTCTTACGAGCAGTACTTC. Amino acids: CASSEAESYEQYF. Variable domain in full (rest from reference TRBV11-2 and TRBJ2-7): EAGVAQSPRYKIIEKRQSVAFWCNPISGHATLYWYQQILGQGPKLLIQFQNNGVVDDSQLPKDRFSAERLKGVDSTLKIQPAKLEDSAVYLCASSEAESYEQYFGPGTRLTVT.

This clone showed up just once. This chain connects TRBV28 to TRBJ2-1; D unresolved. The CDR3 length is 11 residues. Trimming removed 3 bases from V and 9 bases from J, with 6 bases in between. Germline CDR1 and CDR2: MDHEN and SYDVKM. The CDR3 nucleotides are TGTGCCAGCAGTTTGTTCGGTGAGCAGTTCTTC. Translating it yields CASSLFGEQFF.

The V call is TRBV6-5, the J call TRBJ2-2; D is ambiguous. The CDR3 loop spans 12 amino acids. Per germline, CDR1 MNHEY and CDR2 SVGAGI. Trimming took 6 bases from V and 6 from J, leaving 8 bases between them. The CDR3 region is CASRDGAGELFF. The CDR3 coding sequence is TGTGCCAGCAGGGACGGAGCCGGGGAGCTGTTTTTT.

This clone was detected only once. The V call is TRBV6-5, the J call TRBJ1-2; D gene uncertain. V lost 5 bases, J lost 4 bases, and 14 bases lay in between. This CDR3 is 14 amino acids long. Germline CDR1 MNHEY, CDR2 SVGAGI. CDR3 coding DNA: TGTGCCAGCAGTCAAAATCGGGAGGGCTATGGCTACACCTTC. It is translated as CASSQNREGYGYTF.

CDR3 protein: CASSLKVGTEAFF. CDR3 in DNA: TGTGCCAGCAGCTTAAAGGTGGGAACTGAAGCTTTCTTT. The rearrangement joins TRBV7-9 to TRBJ1-1; no clear D gene. Germline-derived CDR1 and CDR2 are SEHNR and FQNEAQ (reference sequence). The V end lost 2 bases, the J end lost 5 bases, and 9 bases lay between the germline ends. This CDR3 contains 13 residues.

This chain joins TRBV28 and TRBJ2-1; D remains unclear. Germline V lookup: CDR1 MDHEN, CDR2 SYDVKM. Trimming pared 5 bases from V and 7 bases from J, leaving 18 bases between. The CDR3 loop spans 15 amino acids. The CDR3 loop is CASSTLRRLFNEQFF. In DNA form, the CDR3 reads TGTGCCAGCAGTACCCTGCGCAGGCTGTTTAATGAGCAGTTCTTC.

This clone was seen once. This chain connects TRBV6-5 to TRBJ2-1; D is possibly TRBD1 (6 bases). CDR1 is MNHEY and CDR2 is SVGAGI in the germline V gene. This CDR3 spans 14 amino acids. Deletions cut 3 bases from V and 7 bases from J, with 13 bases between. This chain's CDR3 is CASSYDPGANEQFF. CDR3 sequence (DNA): TGTGCCAGCAGTTATGACCCAGGGGCTAATGAGCAGTTCTTC.

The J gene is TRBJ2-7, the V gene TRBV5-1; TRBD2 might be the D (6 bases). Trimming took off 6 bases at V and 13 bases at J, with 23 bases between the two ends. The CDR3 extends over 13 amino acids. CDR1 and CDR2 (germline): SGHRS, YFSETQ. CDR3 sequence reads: CASTSTGEERVYF. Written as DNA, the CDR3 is TGCGCCAGCACCAGTACGGGGGAGGAAAGAGTATACTTC.

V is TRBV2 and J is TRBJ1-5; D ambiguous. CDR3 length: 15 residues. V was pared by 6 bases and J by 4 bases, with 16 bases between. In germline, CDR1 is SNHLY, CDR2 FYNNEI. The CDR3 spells CASSDPFGPNQPQHF. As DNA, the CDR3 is TGTGCCAGCAGCGACCCCTTTGGCCCGAATCAGCCCCAGCATTTT. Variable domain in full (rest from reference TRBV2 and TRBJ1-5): EPEVTQTPSHQVTQMGQEVILRCVPISNHLYFYWYRQILGQKVEFLVSFYNNEISEKSEIFDDQFSVERPDGSNFTLKIRSTKLEDSAMYFCASSDPFGPNQPQHFGDGTRLSIL.

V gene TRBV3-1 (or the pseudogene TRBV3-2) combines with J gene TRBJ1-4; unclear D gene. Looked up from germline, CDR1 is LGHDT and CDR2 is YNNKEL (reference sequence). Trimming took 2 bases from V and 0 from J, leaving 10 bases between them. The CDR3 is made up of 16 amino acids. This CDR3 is CASSQYGGATNEKLFF. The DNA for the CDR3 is TGTGCCAGCAGCCAATACGGAGGTGCAACTAATGAAAAACTGTTTTTT.

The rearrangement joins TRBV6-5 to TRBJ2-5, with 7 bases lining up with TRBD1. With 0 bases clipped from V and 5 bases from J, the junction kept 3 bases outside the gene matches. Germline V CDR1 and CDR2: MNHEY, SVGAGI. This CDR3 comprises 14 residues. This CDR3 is CASSYSRGHETQYF. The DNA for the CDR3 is TGTGCCAGCAGTTACTCGAGGGGGCACGAGACCCAGTACTTC.

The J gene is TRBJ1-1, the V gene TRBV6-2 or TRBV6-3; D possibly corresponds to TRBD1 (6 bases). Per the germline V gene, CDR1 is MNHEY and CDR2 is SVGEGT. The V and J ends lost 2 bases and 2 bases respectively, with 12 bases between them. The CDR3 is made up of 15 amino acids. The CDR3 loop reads CASSYPGQINTEAFF. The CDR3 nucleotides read TGTGCCAGCAGTTACCCCGGACAGATAAACACTGAAGCTTTCTTT.

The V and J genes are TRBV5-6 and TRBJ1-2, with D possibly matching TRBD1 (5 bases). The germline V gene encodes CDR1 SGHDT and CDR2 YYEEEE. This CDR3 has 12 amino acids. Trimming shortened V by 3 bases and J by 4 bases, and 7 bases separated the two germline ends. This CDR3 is CASSWGFYGYTF. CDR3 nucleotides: TGTGCCAGCAGCTGGGGGTTCTATGGCTACACCTTC.

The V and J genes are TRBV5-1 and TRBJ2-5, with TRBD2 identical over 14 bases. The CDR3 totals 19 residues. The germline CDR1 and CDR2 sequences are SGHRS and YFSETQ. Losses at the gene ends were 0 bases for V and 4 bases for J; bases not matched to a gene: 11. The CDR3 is CASSLALLTSGGVRETQYF. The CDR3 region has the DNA TGCGCCAGCAGCTTGGCTCTATTGACTAGCGGGGGGGTACGAGAGACCCAGTACTTC.

CDR3 protein: CASSSSTGTDNSPLHF. The CDR3 DNA sequence: TGCGCCAGCAGCTCCTCAACCGGGACAGATAATTCACCCCTCCACTTT. V gene TRBV5-1 combines with J gene TRBJ1-6; 7 positions agree with TRBD1. The CDR3 loop spans 16 amino acids. J lost 5 bases, V lost 3 bases, and 8 bases had no gene match. Germline loops: CDR1 SGHRS, CDR2 YFSETQ.

The CDR3 nucleotides read TGTGCCAGTAGTATAGGTCCAGGGGGAGGTGTAGGTGAGCAGTTCTTC. It translates to CASSIGPGGGVGEQFF. V usage is TRBV19 and J usage is TRBJ2-1; weak D call: TRBD1 (7 bases). Germline loops: CDR1 LNHDA, CDR2 SQIVND (reference sequence). CDR3 length: 16 amino acids. The V end was cut by 1 base, the J end by 9 bases, with 19 bases between.

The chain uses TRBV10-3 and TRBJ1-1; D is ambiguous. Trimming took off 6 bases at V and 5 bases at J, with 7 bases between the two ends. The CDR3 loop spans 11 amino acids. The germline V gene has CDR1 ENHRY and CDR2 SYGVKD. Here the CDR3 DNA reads TGTGCCATCAGCTGGGGAACTGAAGCTTTCTTT. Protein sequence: CAISWGTEAFF.

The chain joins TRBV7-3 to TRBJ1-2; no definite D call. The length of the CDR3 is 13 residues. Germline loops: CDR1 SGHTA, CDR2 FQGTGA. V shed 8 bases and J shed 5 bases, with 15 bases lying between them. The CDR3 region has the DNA TGTGCCAGCGGATCCGGTGGGCAGTATGGCTACACCTTC. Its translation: CASGSGGQYGYTF.

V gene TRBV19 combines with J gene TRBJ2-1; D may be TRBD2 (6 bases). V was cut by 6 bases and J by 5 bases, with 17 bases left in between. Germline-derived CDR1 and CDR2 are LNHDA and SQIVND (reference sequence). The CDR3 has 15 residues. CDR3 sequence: CASSYPSGYHNEQFF. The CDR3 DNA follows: TGTGCCAGTAGCTACCCCAGCGGGTACCACAATGAGCAGTTCTTC.

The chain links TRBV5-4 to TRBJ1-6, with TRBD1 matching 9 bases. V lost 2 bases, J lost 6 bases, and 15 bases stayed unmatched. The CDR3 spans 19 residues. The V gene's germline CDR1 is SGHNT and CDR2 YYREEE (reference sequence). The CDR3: CASSLEVQGALSPNSPLHF. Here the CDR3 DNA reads TGTGCCAGCAGCTTAGAAGTACAGGGGGCTTTGTCACCTAATTCACCCCTCCACTTT.

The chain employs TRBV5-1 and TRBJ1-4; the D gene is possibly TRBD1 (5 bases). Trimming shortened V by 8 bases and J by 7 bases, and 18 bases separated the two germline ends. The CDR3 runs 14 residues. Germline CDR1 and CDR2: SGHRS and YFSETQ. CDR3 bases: TGCGCCAGTTGCCCCGGGACGATGCGTGAAAAACTGTTTTTT. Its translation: CASCPGTMREKLFF.

The CDR3 DNA reads as TGTGCCAGCAGCGTAGTGGTCAACACCGGGGAGCTGTTTTTT. This gives the protein CASSVVVNTGELFF. V usage is TRBV9 and J usage is TRBJ2-2; D not certain. This CDR3 spans 14 amino acids. The germline V and J ends were trimmed by 0 bases and 2 bases, with 5 bases remaining between them. Germline CDR1 SGDLS, CDR2 YYNGEE.

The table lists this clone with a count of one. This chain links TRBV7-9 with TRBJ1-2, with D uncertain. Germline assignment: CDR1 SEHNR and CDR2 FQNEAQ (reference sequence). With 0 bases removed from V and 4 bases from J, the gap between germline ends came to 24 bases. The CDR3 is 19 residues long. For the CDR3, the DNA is TGTGCCAGCAGCTTAGCGCGAAAATCGGTCCCGTATGCCAGCTATGGCTACACCTTC. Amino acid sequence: CASSLARKSVPYASYGYTF.

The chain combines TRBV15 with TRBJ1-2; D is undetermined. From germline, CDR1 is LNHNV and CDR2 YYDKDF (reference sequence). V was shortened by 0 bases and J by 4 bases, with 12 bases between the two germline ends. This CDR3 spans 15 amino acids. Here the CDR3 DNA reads TGTGCCACCAGCAGAGATCGGTTAGGAATCTATGGCTACACCTTC. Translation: CATSRDRLGIYGYTF.